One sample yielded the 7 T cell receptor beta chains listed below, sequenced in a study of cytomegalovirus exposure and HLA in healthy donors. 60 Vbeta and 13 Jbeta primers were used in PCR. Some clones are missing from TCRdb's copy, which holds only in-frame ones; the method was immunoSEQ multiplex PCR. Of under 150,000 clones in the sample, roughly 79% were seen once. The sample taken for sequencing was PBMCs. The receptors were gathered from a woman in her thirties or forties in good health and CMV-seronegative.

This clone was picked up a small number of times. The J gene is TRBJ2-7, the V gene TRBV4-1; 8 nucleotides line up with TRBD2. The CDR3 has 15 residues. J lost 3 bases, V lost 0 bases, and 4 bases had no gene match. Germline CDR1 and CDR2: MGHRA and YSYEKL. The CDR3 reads CASSQDSGGYYEQYF. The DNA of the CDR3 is TGCGCCAGCAGCCAAGATTCGGGGGGGTACTACGAGCAGTACTTC.

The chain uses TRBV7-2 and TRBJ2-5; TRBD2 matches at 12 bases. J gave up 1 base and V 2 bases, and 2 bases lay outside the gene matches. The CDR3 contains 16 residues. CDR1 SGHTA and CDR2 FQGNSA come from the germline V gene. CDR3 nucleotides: TGTGCCAGCAGCTTACTAGCGGGGGGGGGCCAAGAGACCCAGTACTTC. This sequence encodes CASSLLAGGGQETQYF.

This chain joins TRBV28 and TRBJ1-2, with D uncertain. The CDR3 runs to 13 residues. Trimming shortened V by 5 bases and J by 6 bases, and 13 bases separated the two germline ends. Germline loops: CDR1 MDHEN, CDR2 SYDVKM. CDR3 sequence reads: CASSPQIMDGYTF. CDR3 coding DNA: TGTGCCAGCAGTCCCCAGATTATGGATGGCTACACCTTC.

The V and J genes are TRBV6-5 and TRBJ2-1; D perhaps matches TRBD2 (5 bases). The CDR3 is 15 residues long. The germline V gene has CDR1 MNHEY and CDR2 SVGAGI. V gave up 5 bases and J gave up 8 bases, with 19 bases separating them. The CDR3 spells CASSRSDQGLDEQFF. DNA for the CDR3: TGTGCCAGCAGTCGCTCGGATCAAGGACTGGATGAGCAGTTCTTC.

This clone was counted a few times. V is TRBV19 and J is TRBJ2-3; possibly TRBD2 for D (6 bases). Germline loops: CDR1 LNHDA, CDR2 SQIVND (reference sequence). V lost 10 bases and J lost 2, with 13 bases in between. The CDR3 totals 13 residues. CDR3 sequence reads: CATTAGFTDTQYF. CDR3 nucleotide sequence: TGTGCCACAACGGCGGGATTCACAGATACGCAGTATTTT.

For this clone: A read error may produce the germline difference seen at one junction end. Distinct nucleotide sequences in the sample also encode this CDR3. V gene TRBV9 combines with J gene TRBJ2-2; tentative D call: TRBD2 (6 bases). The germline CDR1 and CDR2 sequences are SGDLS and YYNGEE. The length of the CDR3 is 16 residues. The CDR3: CASSVSGSEKFRELFF. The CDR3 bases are TGTGCCAGCAGCGTATCAGGTAGCGAAAAGTTCCGGGAGCTGTTCTTT.

CDR3 protein: CASSLEREMGTDTQYF. The CDR3 DNA follows: TGTGCCAGCAGTTTGGAGCGGGAGATGGGCACAGATACGCAGTATTTT. The chain joins TRBV27 to TRBJ2-3; 8 nucleotides match TRBD2. With V trimmed by 3 bases and J by 1 base, 6 bases remained unmatched. The CDR3 is 16 residues long. Germline lookup yields CDR1 MNHEY and CDR2 SMNVEV (reference sequence).